This entry lists 26 T cell receptor beta chains sequenced from one sample in a study of Tregs in tolerant kidney transplant recipients. Only in-frame clones appear in the TCRdb table, and some are missing; sequencing was by immunoSEQ multiplex PCR. The sample holds tens of thousands of clones, over 85% seen once. Recipients received nonmyeloablative bone marrow transplants from related graft donors, with transient mixed chimerism. Material: CD4+ T cells from blood (PBMCs), obtained 12 months after the transplant. The receptors here all came from a human patient who received a combined kidney and bone marrow transplant. Some T cells may possibly be graft donor cells.

The chain joins TRBV7-2 to TRBJ1-5, with 7 nucleotides matching TRBD1. The CDR3 totals 15 residues. V shed 3 bases, J shed 3 bases, and the junction held 5 bases outside the gene matches. The V gene's germline CDR1 is SGHTA and CDR2 FQGNSA. CDR3 loop: CASSFLTGNNQPQHF. CDR3 sequence (DNA): TGTGCCAGCAGCTTTTTGACAGGGAACAATCAGCCCCAGCATTTT.

The chain is built from TRBV10-3 and TRBJ2-1, with no clear D. The CDR3 sequence is 11 residues long. The V gene lost 7 bases and the J gene lost 8 bases, with 9 bases spanning the gap. CDR1 and CDR2 from the germline V gene are ENHRY and SYGVKD. CDR3 DNA: TGTGCCATCAAGTTTACGGATGAGCAGTTCTTC. Its protein is CAIKFTDEQFF.

The chain is built from TRBV19 and TRBJ2-2; D might be TRBD2 (5 bases). The CDR3 extends over 11 amino acids. Germline V gene lookup returns CDR1 LNHDA and CDR2 SQIVND (reference sequence). V lost 7 bases, J lost 15 bases, and 15 bases lay in between. CDR3 residues: CASTSALGVFF. The CDR3 nucleotides are TGTGCCAGTACCTCGGCCCTGGGAGTGTTTTTT.

The chain links TRBV15 to TRBJ2-1; possibly TRBD2 for D (6 bases). In germline, CDR1 is LNHNV, CDR2 YYDKDF (reference sequence). The CDR3 runs 17 residues. V was shortened by 0 bases and J by 3 bases, with 15 bases between the two germline ends. CDR3 sequence (DNA): TGTGCCACCAGCAGAGATGCGGCTAGCGACATCTACAATGAGCAGTTCTTC. This sequence encodes CATSRDAASDIYNEQFF.

The chain links TRBV5-4 to TRBJ1-2; D not certain. CDR3 length: 13 amino acids. Trimming removed 1 base at V and 5 bases at J, with 9 bases between. Germline CDR1 SGHNT, CDR2 YYREEE (reference sequence). The CDR3 loop is CASSLRRGYGYTF. CDR3 bases: TGTGCCAGCAGCTTGAGGCGCGGGTATGGCTACACCTTC.

The chain couples TRBV30 to TRBJ1-5; 8 bases agree with TRBD1. With V trimmed by 3 bases and J by 6 bases, 7 bases remained unmatched. The CDR3 length is 14 residues. Germline lookup yields CDR1 GTSNPN and CDR2 SVGIG (reference sequence). The CDR3 loop is CAWSITGGRQPQHF. The DNA of the CDR3 is TGTGCCTGGAGCATTACAGGGGGTCGTCAGCCCCAGCATTTT.

This chain joins TRBV6-6 and TRBJ2-3; D is unclear. Trimming took 0 bases from V and 4 from J, leaving 11 bases between them. The CDR3 totals 15 residues. The germline CDR1 and CDR2 sequences are MNHNY and SVGAGI (reference sequence). CDR3 protein: CASSYSISVPDTQYF. CDR3 nucleotide sequence: TGTGCCAGCAGTTACTCGATCTCGGTGCCAGATACGCAGTATTTT.

This chain links TRBV14 with TRBJ2-5, with 10 nucleotides matching TRBD1. The end of the DNA aligns better with TRBJ2-7, so the J call may be wrong. CDR1 is SGHDN and CDR2 is FVKESK in the germline V gene. This CDR3 is built from 14 residues. CDR3 coding DNA: TGTGCCAGCAGCCAAGAGGACAGGGGGTACGAGCAGTACTTC. Translated, it gives CASSQEDRGYEQYF.

The chain is built from TRBV11-2 and TRBJ1-4; D possibly corresponds to TRBD1 (5 bases). Trimming pared 1 base from V and 8 bases from J, leaving 17 bases between. Germline CDR1 is SGHAT and CDR2 is FQNNGV. This CDR3 comprises 16 residues. The CDR3 DNA reads as TGTGCCAGCAGCTTAGGTGTTTCAGGGTCCAACGAAAAACTGTTTTTT. This encodes CASSLGVSGSNEKLFF.

This chain links TRBV11-2 with TRBJ2-3, with D hard to call. The CDR3 extends over 14 amino acids. V lost 5 bases and J 0 bases, leaving 9 bases between the germline ends. Germline CDR1 reads SGHAT; CDR2 reads FQNNGV. CDR3: CASSRAESTDTQYF. The CDR3 region has the DNA TGTGCCAGCAGCCGCGCCGAAAGCACAGATACGCAGTATTTT.

V and J are TRBV2 and TRBJ2-1; TRBD1 matches 9 bases. The CDR3 consists of 17 residues. The J segment lost 1 base and the V segment lost 7 bases, leaving 11 bases of the junction unmatched. Germline CDR1 is SNHLY and CDR2 is FYNNEI. CDR3 sequence (DNA): TGTGCCAGCACCACTCCCGGGACAGGGCGTTCCTACAATGAGCAGTTCTTC. It encodes CASTTPGTGRSYNEQFF.

The chain recombines TRBV6-9 with TRBJ1-2; weak D call: TRBD1 (6 bases). The CDR3 is 15 residues long. Trimming stripped 4 bases from V and 2 bases from J, with 14 bases between. Looked up from germline, CDR1 is MNHGY and CDR2 is SVAAGI. CDR3 in amino acids: CASSWRRTENYGYTF. CDR3 DNA sequence: TGTGCCAGCAGTTGGCGTCGGACAGAGAACTATGGCTACACCTTC.

V usage is TRBV2 and J usage is TRBJ2-5, with 10 positions matching TRBD2. The V gene end was trimmed by 6 bases and the J gene end by 5 bases; junction bases not matched to a gene: 9. CDR3 size: 15 residues. Per the germline V gene, CDR1 is SNHLY and CDR2 is FYNNEI. CDR3 in amino acids: CASSYGTSVEETQYF. The CDR3 coding sequence is TGTGCCAGCAGCTACGGGACTAGCGTGGAGGAGACCCAGTACTTC.

V gene TRBV4-1 combines with J gene TRBJ2-7; TRBD1 might be the D (5 bases). The germline V gene has CDR1 MGHRA and CDR2 YSYEKL. The ends were cut back, 3 bases at V and 3 bases at J, with 9 bases in the middle. This CDR3 spans 13 amino acids. The DNA for the CDR3 is TGCGCCAGCAGCCAGTACCAGGGCTACGAGCAGTACTTC. It specifies CASSQYQGYEQYF.

This rearrangement joins TRBV7-2 to TRBJ2-3; D remains ambiguous. Trimming cost V 1 base and J 2 bases, with 13 bases left between them. This CDR3 is 16 amino acids long. Germline assignment: CDR1 SGHTA and CDR2 FQGNSA. The CDR3: CASSLELLLFTDTQYF. CDR3 nucleotide sequence: TGTGCCAGCAGCTTAGAGCTTCTTCTATTCACAGATACGCAGTATTTT. Full variable domain (missing parts from reference TRBV7-2 and TRBJ2-3): GAGVSQSPSNKVTEKGKDVELRCDPISGHTALYWYRQSLGQGLEFLIYFQGNSAPDKSGLPSDRFSAERTGGSVSTLTIQRTQQEDSAVYLCASSLELLLFTDTQYFGPGTRLTVL.

Note on this clone: The same CDR3 can be traced to other DNA sequences in this sample. The chain has TRBV11-3 and TRBJ1-6; 9 nucleotides line up with TRBD1. This CDR3 is 16 amino acids long. CDR1 and CDR2 from the germline V gene are SGHNT and YENEEA. V lost 1 base, J lost 6 bases, and 4 bases stayed unmatched. The CDR3 protein is CASSLGLDRGNSPLHF. Written as DNA, the CDR3 is TGTGCCAGCAGCTTAGGGTTGGACAGGGGTAATTCACCCCTCCACTTT.

The V call is TRBV5-1, the J call TRBJ2-7; D uncertain. This CDR3 has 13 amino acids. Germline-derived CDR1 and CDR2 are SGHRS and YFSETQ. V was pared by 0 bases and J by 6 bases, with 10 bases between. The CDR3 reads CASSLDSPSEQYF. DNA for the CDR3: TGCGCCAGCAGCTTGGACAGTCCCTCCGAGCAGTACTTC.

The V and J genes are TRBV7-9 and TRBJ1-5; TRBD1 matches at 9 bases. Germline CDR1 is SEHNR and CDR2 is FQNEAQ (reference sequence). The trim removed 6 bases at V and 6 bases at J, leaving 12 bases unmatched. The CDR3 covers 16 residues. CDR3 nucleotide sequence: TGTGCCAGCAGTTTGACAGGGGGAGGCTTCGTTCAGCCCCAGCATTTT. Protein product: CASSLTGGGFVQPQHF.

This chain links TRBV15 with TRBJ1-5; TRBD1 matches at 7 bases. The germline V gene encodes CDR1 LNHNV and CDR2 YYDKDF (reference sequence). V was pared by 1 base and J by 9 bases, with 9 bases of the junction left unmatched. The CDR3 contains 15 residues. The CDR3 nucleotides read TGTGCCACCAGCAGAGCCCCCAGGGGGTCCCCGCCCCAGCATTTT. Its protein is CATSRAPRGSPPQHF. The whole variable domain, remainder taken from reference TRBV15 and TRBJ1-5, is DAMVIQNPRYQVTQFGKPVTLSCSQTLNHNVMYWYQQKSSQAPKLLFHYYDKDFNNEADTPDNFQSRRPNTSFCFLDIRSPGLGDTAMYLCATSRAPRGSPPQHFGDGTRLSIL.

V gene TRBV14 combines with J gene TRBJ2-5; 9 nucleotides line up with TRBD1. Germline V gene lookup returns CDR1 SGHDN and CDR2 FVKESK. Trimming took 2 bases from V and 2 from J; bases not matched to a gene: 3. The CDR3 extends over 15 amino acids. The CDR3 DNA follows: TGTGCCAGCAGCCAATTAGGGACAGGGCAAGAGACCCAGTACTTC. It specifies CASSQLGTGQETQYF.

Here the CDR3 reads CASSLASGGRYEQYF. The CDR3 DNA reads as TGTGCCAGCAGCTTAGCGTCAGGGGGTCGTTACGAGCAGTACTTC. This chain connects TRBV7-9 to TRBJ2-5; TRBD1 aligns across 7 bases. The DNA matches TRBJ2-7 better at its end, which makes the J call doubtful. This CDR3 spans 15 amino acids. The germline gives CDR1 SEHNR, CDR2 FQNEAQ (reference sequence).

J is TRBJ2-1 and V is TRBV5-1, with 10 bases lining up with TRBD2. Germline loops: CDR1 SGHRS, CDR2 YFSETQ. The CDR3 covers 15 residues. J was trimmed by 3 bases and V by 4 bases; bases with no gene match: 4. This CDR3 reads CASSAAGGFYNEQFF. The CDR3 DNA reads as TGCGCCAGCAGCGCAGCGGGAGGGTTCTACAATGAGCAGTTCTTC.

V usage is TRBV10-3 and J usage is TRBJ1-1; TRBD1 matches at 7 bases. With 5 bases clipped from V and 2 bases from J, the junction kept 2 bases outside the gene matches. CDR1 and CDR2 from the germline V gene are ENHRY and SYGVKD. This CDR3 region has 13 residues. DNA of the CDR3: TGTGCCATCAGTTGGACAGGAAACACTGAAGCTTTCTTT. This translates into CAISWTGNTEAFF.

The chain has TRBV5-1 and TRBJ2-1; D might be TRBD1 (6 bases). The germline CDR1 and CDR2 sequences are SGHRS and YFSETQ. The CDR3 has 14 amino acids. The V gene lost 3 bases and the J gene lost 5 bases, with 12 bases spanning the gap. This chain's CDR3 is CASSSQGSNNEQFF. The CDR3, as DNA: TGCGCCAGCAGCTCCCAGGGGTCAAACAATGAGCAGTTCTTC.

The gene calls are TRBV5-5 and TRBJ2-7; maybe TRBD1 (5 bases). V lost 0 bases and J 9 bases, leaving 13 bases between the germline ends. Germline values: CDR1 SGHKS, CDR2 YYEKEE (reference sequence). The CDR3 length is 13 residues. CDR3 DNA: TGTGCCAGCAGCTTGGATGAGGACATTTTGCAGTACTTC. Translation gives CASSLDEDILQYF.

The chain joins TRBV12-5 to TRBJ1-3; TRBD1 agrees at 8 bases. With 0 bases clipped from V and 5 bases from J, the junction kept 3 bases outside the gene matches. The germline CDR1 and CDR2 sequences are LGHNT and FRNRAP. CDR3 size: 15 residues. The chain's CDR3 is CASGLVRTGRNTIYF. DNA of the CDR3: TGTGCTAGTGGTTTGGTTAGGACAGGGCGAAACACCATATATTTT.